The 20 T cell receptor beta chains given below trace back to one sample, sequenced in a study of OX40 agonist ivuxolimab in advanced cancers. TCRdb keeps only in-frame clones here, not all; method: immunoSEQ multiplex PCR. The sample gives about 98,000 clones, about 83% of which show up once; roughly 0.5% is in the top ten. This sample comprised CD4+ or CD8+ T cells sorted from blood, obtained in a trial of the OX40 agonist ivuxolimab. The receptors derive from an adult with an advanced solid tumor such as melanoma, head and neck, liver or kidney cancer.

This sequence joins TRBV2 and TRBJ1-2, with D unclear. The CDR3 length is 14 residues. CDR1 and CDR2 from the germline V gene are SNHLY and FYNNEI. With 5 bases removed from V and 8 bases from J, the gap between germline ends came to 18 bases. The CDR3, as DNA: TGTGCCAGCAGTCCTGCCAGGATTACCGGCGGCTACACCTTC. Its protein is CASSPARITGGYTF.

J is TRBJ1-2 and V is TRBV11-2, with D possibly TRBD1 on 6 matching bases. This CDR3 comprises 14 residues. Trimming cost V 0 bases and J 6 bases, with 11 bases left between them. Germline values: CDR1 SGHAT, CDR2 FQNNGV. The CDR3 loop is CASSLESGQNGYTF. The CDR3 DNA is TGTGCCAGCAGCTTAGAGTCGGGACAAAATGGCTACACCTTC.

The CDR3 DNA sequence: TGTGCCAGCAGCCTCCAGCCCAGGGCAGGCCAAGAGACCCAGTACTTC. Its protein product is CASSLQPRAGQETQYF. The rearrangement links TRBV9 to TRBJ2-5, with a weak D call TRBD1 (5 bases). The germline CDR1 and CDR2 sequences are SGDLS and YYNGEE. There are 16 residues in the CDR3. V was pared by 4 bases and J by 1 base, with 17 bases between.

This chain joins TRBV11-2 and TRBJ2-1; D tentatively fits TRBD1 or TRBD2 (5 bases each). The germline CDR1 and CDR2 sequences are SGHAT and FQNNGV. This CDR3 has 13 residues. V was cut by 5 bases and J by 5 bases, with 10 bases left in between. The CDR3 DNA is TGTGCCAGCAGCGTCGGGGCAAACAATGAGCAGTTCTTC. It translates to CASSVGANNEQFF.

This clone was observed a single time. The chain has TRBV6-5 and TRBJ1-2; 9 nucleotides match TRBD1. J lost 1 base, V lost 5 bases, and 2 bases had no gene match. The CDR3 sequence is 14 residues long. CDR1 is MNHEY and CDR2 is SVGAGI in the germline V gene. The CDR3 region is CASSPTGGNYGYTF. CDR3 nucleotide sequence: TGTGCCAGCAGTCCGACAGGGGGTAACTATGGCTACACCTTC.

This clone is a singleton in its sample. The CDR3: CASSQAGGPSKNIQYF. The CDR3 coding sequence is TGCGCCAGCAGCCAAGCGGGGGGGCCTAGCAAAAACATTCAGTACTTC. The chain is built from TRBV4-1 and TRBJ2-4, with 8 bases identical to TRBD2. The V gene end was trimmed by 1 base and the J gene end by 3 bases; junction bases not matched to a gene: 5. Germline CDR1 is MGHRA and CDR2 is YSYEKL. This CDR3 region has 16 residues.

Here the CDR3 DNA reads TGCAGCGTGGCAAATGCGCAGGTGGGCACTGAAGCTTTCTTT. It encodes CSVANAQVGTEAFF. V gene TRBV29-1 combines with J gene TRBJ1-1; D uncertain. Trimming took off 6 bases at V and 4 bases at J, with 18 bases between the two ends. This CDR3 spans 14 amino acids. Germline V gene sequence: CDR1 SQVTM, CDR2 ANQGSEA.

This chain connects TRBV6-6 to TRBJ1-5; D unresolved. CDR1 MNHNY and CDR2 SVGAGI come from the germline V gene (reference sequence). Trimming took off 2 bases at V and 4 bases at J, with 9 bases between the two ends. This CDR3 has 14 residues. CDR3 sequence: CASSYRSLNQPQHF. The CDR3 coding sequence is TGTGCCAGCAGTTACCGTTCGTTGAATCAGCCCCAGCATTTT.

The chain is built from TRBV6-1 and TRBJ1-1; D ambiguous. This CDR3 region has 14 residues. The germline V gene encodes CDR1 MNHNS and CDR2 SASEGT. Trimming cost V 6 bases and J 1 base, with 12 bases left between them. CDR3 in amino acids: CASSPAAANTEAFF. CDR3 DNA sequence: TGTGCCAGCAGCCCAGCGGCAGCGAACACTGAAGCTTTCTTT.

This rearrangement joins TRBV5-1 to TRBJ1-2; no clear D gene. Germline V gene lookup returns CDR1 SGHRS and CDR2 YFSETQ. V was clipped by 1 base and J by 5 bases, with 12 bases between them. The CDR3 extends over 14 amino acids. This CDR3 reads CASSLSISPYGYTF. The CDR3, as DNA: TGCGCCAGCAGCTTGTCCATAAGTCCGTATGGCTACACCTTC.

The chain is built from TRBV18 and TRBJ2-2; D gene unclear. The CDR3 spans 16 residues. Trimming removed 2 bases at V and 6 bases at J, with 16 bases between. Germline V CDR1 and CDR2: KGHSH, LQKENI. The CDR3 sequence: CASSPSASSDAGELFF. Written as DNA, the CDR3 is TGTGCCAGCTCACCATCGGCTTCGTCGGATGCCGGGGAGCTGTTTTTT.

This clone was recorded a few times. The chain employs TRBV4-3 and TRBJ2-2; D is ambiguous. V lost 4 bases, J lost 1 base, and 13 bases lay in between. This CDR3 is 16 amino acids long. Germline lookup yields CDR1 LGHNA and CDR2 YSLEER. The CDR3, as DNA: TGCGCCAGCAGCCTCGACCTGAATCGGAACACCGGGGAGCTGTTTTTT. Translation: CASSLDLNRNTGELFF.

The chain is built from TRBV4-3 and TRBJ1-5; D not certain. The germline V gene has CDR1 LGHNA and CDR2 YSLEER. There are 12 residues in the CDR3. Between the trimmed V and J ends, which lost 3 bases and 6 bases, there was a span of 6 bases. CDR3 sequence reads: CASSQGSQPQHF. Here the CDR3 DNA reads TGCGCCAGCAGCCAGGGGAGTCAGCCCCAGCATTTT.

J is TRBJ1-1 and V is TRBV7-9; a possible D gene is TRBD1 (5 bases). V lost 2 bases and J lost 2, with 12 bases in between. CDR3 length equals 15 residues. Germline values: CDR1 SEHNR, CDR2 FQNEAQ (reference sequence). CDR3 DNA sequence: TGTGCCAGCAGCTTAAATTTGGGGGTAAACACTGAAGCTTTCTTT. This gives the protein CASSLNLGVNTEAFF.

V gene TRBV6-4 combines with J gene TRBJ2-2; D gene unclear. This CDR3 has 14 amino acids. The V gene's germline CDR1 is MRHNA and CDR2 SNTAGT. Trimming cost V 5 bases and J 0 bases, with 7 bases left between them. This CDR3 reads CASSFRPNTGELFF. The CDR3 DNA reads as TGTGCCAGCAGTTTTAGGCCGAACACCGGGGAGCTGTTTTTT.

This clone was found once. The V call is TRBV10-1, the J call TRBJ2-3; TRBD1 is a possible D gene (5 bases). CDR3 length: 13 amino acids. V lost 6 bases and J lost 5, with 12 bases in between. From germline, CDR1 is WNHNN and CDR2 SYGVQD (reference sequence). CDR3 amino acids: CASREKRGDTQYF. The CDR3 DNA is TGCGCCAGCAGAGAGAAAAGGGGAGATACGCAGTATTTT.

The chain employs TRBV5-6 and TRBJ1-1; TRBD1 might be the D (6 bases). The germline CDR1 and CDR2 sequences are SGHDT and YYEEEE. Trimming took off 0 bases at V and 7 bases at J, with 13 bases between the two ends. The CDR3 length is 14 residues. The CDR3 DNA sequence: TGTGCCAGCAGCTTGGCCCGGACAGCGATTGAAGCTTTCTTT. Protein sequence: CASSLARTAIEAFF.

V gene TRBV29-1 combines with J gene TRBJ2-7; D is uncertain. There are 16 residues in the CDR3. Germline values: CDR1 SQVTM, CDR2 ANQGSEA. The CDR3 protein is CRPTSKVHSTTYEQYF. In DNA, the CDR3 is TGCAGGCCGACCTCAAAGGTTCACAGTACTACCTACGAGCAGTACTTC.

The chain recombines TRBV19 with TRBJ2-3, with D tentatively TRBD2 (5 bases). Germline CDR1 and CDR2: LNHDA and SQIVND (reference sequence). V was trimmed by 3 bases and J by 7 bases, leaving 11 bases between them. CDR3 length equals 13 residues. CDR3 in DNA: TGTGCCAGTAGTATCGGCGAGGGTTATACGCAGTATTTT. This codes for CASSIGEGYTQYF.

V usage is TRBV5-4 and J usage is TRBJ1-3, with D hard to call. This CDR3 spans 15 amino acids. Germline assignment: CDR1 SGHNT and CDR2 YYREEE (reference sequence). Trimming cost V 4 bases and J 0 bases, with 11 bases left between them. CDR3 loop: CASSPGGSSGNTIYF. DNA of the CDR3: TGTGCCAGCAGCCCCGGAGGGAGCTCTGGAAACACCATATATTTT.